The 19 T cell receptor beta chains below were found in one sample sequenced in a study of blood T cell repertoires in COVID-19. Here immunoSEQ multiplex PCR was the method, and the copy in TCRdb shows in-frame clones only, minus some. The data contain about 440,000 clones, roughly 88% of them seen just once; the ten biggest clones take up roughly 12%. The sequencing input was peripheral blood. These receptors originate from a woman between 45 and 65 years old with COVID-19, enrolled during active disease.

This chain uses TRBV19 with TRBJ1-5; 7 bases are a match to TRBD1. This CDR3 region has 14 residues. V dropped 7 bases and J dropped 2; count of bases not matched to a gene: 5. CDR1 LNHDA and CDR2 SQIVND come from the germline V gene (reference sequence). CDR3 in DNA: TGTGCCAGTATAGACAGGGTGGGCAATCAGCCCCAGCATTTT. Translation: CASIDRVGNQPQHF.

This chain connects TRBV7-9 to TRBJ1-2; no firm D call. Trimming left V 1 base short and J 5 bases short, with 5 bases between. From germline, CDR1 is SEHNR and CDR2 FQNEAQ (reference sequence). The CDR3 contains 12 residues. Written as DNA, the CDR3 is TGTGCCAGCAGCTTAGGAGGGTATGGCTACACCTTC. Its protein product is CASSLGGYGYTF.

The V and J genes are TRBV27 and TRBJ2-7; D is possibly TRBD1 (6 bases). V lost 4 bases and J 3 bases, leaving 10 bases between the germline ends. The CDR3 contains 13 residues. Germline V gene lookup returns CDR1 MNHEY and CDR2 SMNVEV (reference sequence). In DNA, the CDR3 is TGTGCCAGCAGTTCGGGCAGGGGCTACGAGCAGTACTTC. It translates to CASSSGRGYEQYF.

The CDR3 reads CASSESGGRIQYF. The CDR3 DNA follows: TGTGCCAGCAGTGAATCGGGGGGCAGGATTCAGTACTTC. The chain carries TRBV2 and TRBJ2-4, with a tentative D call TRBD2 (7 bases). V shed 2 bases and J shed 10 bases, with 12 bases lying between them. Germline CDR1 and CDR2: SNHLY and FYNNEI. CDR3 size: 13 residues.

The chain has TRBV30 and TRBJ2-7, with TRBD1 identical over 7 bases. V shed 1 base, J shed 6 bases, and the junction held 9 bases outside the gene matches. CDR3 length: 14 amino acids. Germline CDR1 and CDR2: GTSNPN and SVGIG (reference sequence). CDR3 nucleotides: TGTGCCTGGAGTGAAGTAATATGGACAGGCGAGCAGTACTTC. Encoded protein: CAWSEVIWTGEQYF.

CDR3 DNA: TGTGCCAGCAGTTTTTCAGGGGCAAATGGCTACACCTTC. It codes for CASSFSGANGYTF. The genes are TRBV12-3 or TRBV12-4 and TRBJ1-2; a weak D match, TRBD1 (6 bases). Trimming cost V 3 bases and J 6 bases, with 11 bases left between them. This CDR3 has 13 amino acids.

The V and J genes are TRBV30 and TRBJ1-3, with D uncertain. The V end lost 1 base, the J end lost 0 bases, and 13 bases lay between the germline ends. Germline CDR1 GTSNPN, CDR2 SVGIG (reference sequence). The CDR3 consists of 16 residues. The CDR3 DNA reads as TGTGCCTGGAGTGCTAGTCCCGGTCTCTCTGGAAACACCATATATTTT. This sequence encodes CAWSASPGLSGNTIYF.

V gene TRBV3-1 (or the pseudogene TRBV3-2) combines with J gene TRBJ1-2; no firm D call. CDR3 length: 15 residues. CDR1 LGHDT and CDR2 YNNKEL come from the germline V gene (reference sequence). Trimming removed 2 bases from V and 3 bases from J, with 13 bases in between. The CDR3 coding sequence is TGTGCCAGCAGCCAAAGTCCGTGGGCTGACTATGGCTACACCTTC. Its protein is CASSQSPWADYGYTF.

CDR3 amino acids: CASSPDRENYEQYF. The CDR3 DNA follows: TGTGCCAGCAGCCCGGACAGGGAGAACTACGAGCAGTACTTC. The rearrangement joins TRBV9 to TRBJ2-7; 8 positions agree with TRBD1. The V and J ends lost 4 bases and 3 bases, in that order; junction bases with no gene match: 6. The CDR3 has 14 residues. In germline, CDR1 is SGDLS, CDR2 YYNGEE.

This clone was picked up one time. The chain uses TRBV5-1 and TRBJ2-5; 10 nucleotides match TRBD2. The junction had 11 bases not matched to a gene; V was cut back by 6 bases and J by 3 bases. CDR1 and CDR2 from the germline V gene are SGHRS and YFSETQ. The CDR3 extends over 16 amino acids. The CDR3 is CASNPLAGATEETQYF. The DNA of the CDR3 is TGCGCCAGCAACCCCCTAGCGGGGGCGACCGAAGAGACCCAGTACTTC.

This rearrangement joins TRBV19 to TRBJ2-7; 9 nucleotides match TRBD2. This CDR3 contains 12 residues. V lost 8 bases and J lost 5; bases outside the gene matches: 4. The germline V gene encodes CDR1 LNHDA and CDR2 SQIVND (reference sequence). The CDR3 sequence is CASAGGGHEQYF. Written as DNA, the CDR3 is TGTGCCAGTGCGGGAGGGGGCCACGAGCAGTACTTC.

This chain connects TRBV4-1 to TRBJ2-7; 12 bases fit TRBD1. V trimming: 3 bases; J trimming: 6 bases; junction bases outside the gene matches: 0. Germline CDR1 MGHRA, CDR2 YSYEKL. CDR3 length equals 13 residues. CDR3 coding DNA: TGCGCCAGCAGCCAGGGACAGGGGGCCGAGCAGTACTTC. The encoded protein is CASSQGQGAEQYF.

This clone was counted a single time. CDR3 coding DNA: TGTGCCTGGAGTGTCGATAGCGGGGGGCAATACAATGAGCAGTTCTTC. Amino acid sequence: CAWSVDSGGQYNEQFF. The V gene is TRBV30, the J gene TRBJ2-1, with 10 bases lining up with TRBD2. The length of the CDR3 is 16 residues. The trim removed 0 bases at V and 4 bases at J, leaving 6 bases unmatched. Germline lookup yields CDR1 GTSNPN and CDR2 SVGIG (reference sequence).

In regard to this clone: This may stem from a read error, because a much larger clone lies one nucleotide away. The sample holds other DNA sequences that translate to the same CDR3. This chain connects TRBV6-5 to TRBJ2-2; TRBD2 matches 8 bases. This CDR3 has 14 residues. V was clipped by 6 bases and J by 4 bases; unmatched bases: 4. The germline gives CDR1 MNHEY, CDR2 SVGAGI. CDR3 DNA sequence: TGTGCCAGCAGCTTGAGCGGGGGCACCGGGGAGCTGTTTTTT. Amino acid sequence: CASSLSGGTGELFF.

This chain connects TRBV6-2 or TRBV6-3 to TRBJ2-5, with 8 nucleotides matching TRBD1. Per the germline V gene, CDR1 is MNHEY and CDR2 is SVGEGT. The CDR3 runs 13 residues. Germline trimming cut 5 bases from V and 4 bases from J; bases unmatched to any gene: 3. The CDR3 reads CASSQDRVETQYF. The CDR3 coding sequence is TGTGCCAGCAGTCAGGACAGGGTAGAGACCCAGTACTTC.

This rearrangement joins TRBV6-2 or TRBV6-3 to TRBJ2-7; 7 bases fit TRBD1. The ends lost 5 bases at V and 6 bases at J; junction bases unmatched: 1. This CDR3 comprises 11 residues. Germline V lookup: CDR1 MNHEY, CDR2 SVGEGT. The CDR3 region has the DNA TGTGCCAGCAGTGACAGGGCCGAGCAGTACTTC. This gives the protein CASSDRAEQYF.

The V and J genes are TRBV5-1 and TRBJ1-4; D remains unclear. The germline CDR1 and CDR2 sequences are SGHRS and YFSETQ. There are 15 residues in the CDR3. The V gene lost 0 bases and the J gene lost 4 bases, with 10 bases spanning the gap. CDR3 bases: TGCGCCAGCAGCTTGGGCACGGGAAATAATGAAAAACTGTTTTTT. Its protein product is CASSLGTGNNEKLFF.

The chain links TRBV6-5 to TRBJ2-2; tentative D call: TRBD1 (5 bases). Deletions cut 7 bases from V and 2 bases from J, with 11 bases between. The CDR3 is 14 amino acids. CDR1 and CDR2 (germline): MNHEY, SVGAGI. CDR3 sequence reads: CASTNWGNTGELFF. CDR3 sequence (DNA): TGTGCCAGCACTAACTGGGGCAACACCGGGGAGCTGTTTTTT.

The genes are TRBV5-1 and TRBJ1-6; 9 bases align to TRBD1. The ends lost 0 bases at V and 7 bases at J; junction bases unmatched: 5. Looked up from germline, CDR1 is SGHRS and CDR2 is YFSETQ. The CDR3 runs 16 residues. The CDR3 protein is CASSLGQGVSNSPLHF. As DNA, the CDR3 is TGCGCCAGCAGCTTGGGACAGGGGGTTTCCAATTCACCCCTCCACTTT.